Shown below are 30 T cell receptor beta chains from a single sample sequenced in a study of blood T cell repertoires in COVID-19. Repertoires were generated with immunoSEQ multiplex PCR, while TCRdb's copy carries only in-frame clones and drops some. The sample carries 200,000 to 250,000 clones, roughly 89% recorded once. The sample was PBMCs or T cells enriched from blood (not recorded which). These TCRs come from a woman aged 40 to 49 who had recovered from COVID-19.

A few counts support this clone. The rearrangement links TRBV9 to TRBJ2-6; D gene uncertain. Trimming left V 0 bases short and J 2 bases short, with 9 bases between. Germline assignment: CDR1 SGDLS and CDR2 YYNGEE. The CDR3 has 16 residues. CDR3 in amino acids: CASSVEFRAGANVLTF. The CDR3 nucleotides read TGTGCCAGCAGCGTAGAGTTCCGGGCTGGGGCCAACGTCCTGACTTTC.

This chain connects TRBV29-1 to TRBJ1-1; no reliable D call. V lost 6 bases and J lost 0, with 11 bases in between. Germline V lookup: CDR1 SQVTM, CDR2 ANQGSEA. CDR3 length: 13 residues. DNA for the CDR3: TGCAGCGTGGAGGGAGAAATGAACACTGAAGCTTTCTTT. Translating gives CSVEGEMNTEAFF. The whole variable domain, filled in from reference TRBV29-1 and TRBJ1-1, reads SAVISQKPSRDICQRGTSLTIQCQVDSQVTMMFWYRQQPGQSLTLIATANQGSEATYESGFVIDKFPISRPNLTFSTLTVSNMSPEDSSIYLCSVEGEMNTEAFFGQGTRLTVV.

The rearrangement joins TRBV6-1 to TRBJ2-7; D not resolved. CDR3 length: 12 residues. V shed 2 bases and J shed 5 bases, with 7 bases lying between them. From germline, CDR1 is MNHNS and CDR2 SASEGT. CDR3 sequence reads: CASSEFRDEQYF. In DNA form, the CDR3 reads TGTGCCAGCAGTGAATTCCGGGACGAGCAGTACTTC.

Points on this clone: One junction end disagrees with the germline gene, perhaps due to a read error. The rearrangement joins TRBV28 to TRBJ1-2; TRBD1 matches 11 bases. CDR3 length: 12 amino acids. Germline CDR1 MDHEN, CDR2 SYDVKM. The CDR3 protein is CASSLRTGGLDF. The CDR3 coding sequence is TGTGCCAGCAGTCTCCGGACAGGGGGCCTGGACTTC.

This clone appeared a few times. DNA for the CDR3: TGTGCTAGTGGTTTGGGTAGCACTGAAGCTTTCTTT. Encoded protein: CASGLGSTEAFF. The V gene is TRBV12-5, the J gene TRBJ1-1; D unresolved. The V and J ends lost 1 base and 4 bases respectively, with 4 bases between them. CDR1 is LGHNT and CDR2 is FRNRAP in the germline V gene. The CDR3 contains 12 residues.

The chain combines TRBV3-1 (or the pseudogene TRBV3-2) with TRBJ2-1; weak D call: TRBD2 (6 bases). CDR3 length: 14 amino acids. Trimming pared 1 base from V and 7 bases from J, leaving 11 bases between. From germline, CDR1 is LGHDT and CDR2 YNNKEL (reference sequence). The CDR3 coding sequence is TGTGCCAGCAGCCAAGGGGGGGAGATTAATGAGCAGTTCTTC. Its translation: CASSQGGEINEQFF.

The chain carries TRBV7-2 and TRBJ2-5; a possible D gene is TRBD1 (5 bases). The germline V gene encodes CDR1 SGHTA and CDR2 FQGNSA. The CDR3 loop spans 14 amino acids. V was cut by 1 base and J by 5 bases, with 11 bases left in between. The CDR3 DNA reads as TGTGCCAGCAGCTTAGTGGCAGGGCCGGAGACCCAGTACTTC. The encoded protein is CASSLVAGPETQYF.

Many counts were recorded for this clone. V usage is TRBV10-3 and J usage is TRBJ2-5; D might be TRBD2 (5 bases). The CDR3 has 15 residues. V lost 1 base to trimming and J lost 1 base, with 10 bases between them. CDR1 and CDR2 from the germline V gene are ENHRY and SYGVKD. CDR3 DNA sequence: TGTGCCATCAGTGAGTTTGCGGGCGGCCAAGAGACCCAGTACTTC. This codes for CAISEFAGGQETQYF.

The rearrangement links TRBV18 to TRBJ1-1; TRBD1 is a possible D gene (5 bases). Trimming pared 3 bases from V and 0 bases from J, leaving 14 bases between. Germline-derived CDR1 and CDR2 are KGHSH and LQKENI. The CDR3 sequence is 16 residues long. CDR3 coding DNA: TGTGCCAGCTCACCGGCCGGGAGGGGCCTGAACACTGAAGCTTTCTTT. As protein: CASSPAGRGLNTEAFF.

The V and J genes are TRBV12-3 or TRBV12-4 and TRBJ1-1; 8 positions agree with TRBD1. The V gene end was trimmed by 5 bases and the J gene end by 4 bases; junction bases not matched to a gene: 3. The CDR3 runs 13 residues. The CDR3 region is CASSLGQATEAFF. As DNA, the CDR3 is TGTGCCAGCAGTCTGGGACAGGCCACTGAAGCTTTCTTT.

The CDR3 protein is CAISADRNTEAFF. The CDR3 DNA sequence: TGTGCCATCAGTGCGGACAGGAACACTGAAGCTTTCTTT. This chain connects TRBV10-3 to TRBJ1-1, with D maybe TRBD1 (6 bases). Looked up from germline, CDR1 is ENHRY and CDR2 is SYGVKD. The CDR3 extends over 13 amino acids. Trimming took 4 bases from V and 1 from J, leaving 7 bases between them.

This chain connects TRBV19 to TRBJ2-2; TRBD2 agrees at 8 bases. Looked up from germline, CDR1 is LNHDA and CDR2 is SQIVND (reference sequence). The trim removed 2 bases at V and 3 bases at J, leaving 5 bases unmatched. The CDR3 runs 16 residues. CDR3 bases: TGTGCCAGTAGTATAAAACCAGCGGGAGACACCGGGGAGCTGTTTTTT. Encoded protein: CASSIKPAGDTGELFF.

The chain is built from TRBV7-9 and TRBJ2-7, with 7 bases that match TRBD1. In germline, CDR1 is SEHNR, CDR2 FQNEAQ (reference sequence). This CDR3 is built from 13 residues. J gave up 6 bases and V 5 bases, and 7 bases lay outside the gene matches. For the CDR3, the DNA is TGTGCCAGCAGCCTAGACAGGGTACTCGAGCAGTACTTC. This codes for CASSLDRVLEQYF.

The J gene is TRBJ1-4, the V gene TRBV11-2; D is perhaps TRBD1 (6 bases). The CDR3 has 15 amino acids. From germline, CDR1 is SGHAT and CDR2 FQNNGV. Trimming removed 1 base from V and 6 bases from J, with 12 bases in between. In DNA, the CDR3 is TGTGCCAGCAGCTTAGTGGGGGGGCCCTATGAAAAACTGTTTTTT. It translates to CASSLVGGPYEKLFF.

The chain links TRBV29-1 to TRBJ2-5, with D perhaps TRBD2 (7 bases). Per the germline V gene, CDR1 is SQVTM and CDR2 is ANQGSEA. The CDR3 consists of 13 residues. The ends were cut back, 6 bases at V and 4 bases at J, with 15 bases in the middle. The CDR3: CSVRGGGRETQYF. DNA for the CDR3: TGCAGCGTCCGTGGGGGGGGGCGAGAGACCCAGTACTTC.

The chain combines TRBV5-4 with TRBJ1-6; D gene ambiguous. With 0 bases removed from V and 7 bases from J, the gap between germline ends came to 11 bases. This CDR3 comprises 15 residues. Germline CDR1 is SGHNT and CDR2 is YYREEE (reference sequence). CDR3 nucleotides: TGTGCCAGCAGCTTGGACGGGAAATTAAATTCACCCCTCCACTTT. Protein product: CASSLDGKLNSPLHF.

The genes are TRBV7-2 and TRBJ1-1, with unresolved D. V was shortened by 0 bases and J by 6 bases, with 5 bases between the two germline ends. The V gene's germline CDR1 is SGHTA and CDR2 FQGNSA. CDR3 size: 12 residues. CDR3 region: CASSLAGAEAFF. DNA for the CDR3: TGTGCCAGCAGCTTAGCCGGTGCTGAAGCTTTCTTT.

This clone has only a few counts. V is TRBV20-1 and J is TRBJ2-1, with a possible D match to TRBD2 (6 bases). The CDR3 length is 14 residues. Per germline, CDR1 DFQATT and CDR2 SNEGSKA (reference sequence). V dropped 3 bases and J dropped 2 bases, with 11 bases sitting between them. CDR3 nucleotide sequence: TGCAGTGCTAGTGGGGACTCCCCCTACAATGAGCAGTTCTTC. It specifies CSASGDSPYNEQFF.

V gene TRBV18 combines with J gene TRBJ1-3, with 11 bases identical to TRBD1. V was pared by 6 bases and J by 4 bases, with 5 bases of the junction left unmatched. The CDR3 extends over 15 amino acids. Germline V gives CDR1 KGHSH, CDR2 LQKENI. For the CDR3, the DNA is TGTGCCAGCTCCGCGGACAGGGGGCAGGGAAACACCATATATTTT. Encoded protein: CASSADRGQGNTIYF.

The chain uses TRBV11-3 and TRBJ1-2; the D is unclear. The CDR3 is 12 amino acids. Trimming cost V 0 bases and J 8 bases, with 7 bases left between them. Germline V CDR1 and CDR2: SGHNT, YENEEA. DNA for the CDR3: TGTGCCAGCAGCTTAGACGGTCGGGGCTACACCTTC. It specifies CASSLDGRGYTF. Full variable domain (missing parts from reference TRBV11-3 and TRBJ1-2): EAGVVQSPRYKIIEKKQPVAFWCNPISGHNTLYWYLQNLGQGPELLIRYENEEAVDDSQLPKDRFSAERLKGVDSTLKIQPAELGDSAVYLCASSLDGRGYTFGSGTRLTVV.

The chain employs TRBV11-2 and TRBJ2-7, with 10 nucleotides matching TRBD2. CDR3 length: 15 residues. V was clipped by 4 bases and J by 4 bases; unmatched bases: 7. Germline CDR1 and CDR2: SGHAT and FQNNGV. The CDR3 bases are TGTGCCAGCAGCTCCTGGACTAGCGGAGATTACGAGCAGTACTTC. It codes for CASSSWTSGDYEQYF.

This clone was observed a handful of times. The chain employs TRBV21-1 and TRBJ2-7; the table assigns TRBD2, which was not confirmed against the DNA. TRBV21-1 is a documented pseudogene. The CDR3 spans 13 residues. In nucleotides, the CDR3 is TGTGCCAGCGCGCGGGGCCGGAACTACGAGCAGTACGTC. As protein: CASARGRNYEQYV.

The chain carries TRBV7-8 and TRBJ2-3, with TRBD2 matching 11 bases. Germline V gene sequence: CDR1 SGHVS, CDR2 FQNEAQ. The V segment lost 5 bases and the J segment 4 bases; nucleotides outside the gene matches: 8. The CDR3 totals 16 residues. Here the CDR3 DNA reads TGTGCCAGCAGCCCTCTAGCGGGGGGCGACGCAGATACGCAGTATTTT. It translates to CASSPLAGGDADTQYF.

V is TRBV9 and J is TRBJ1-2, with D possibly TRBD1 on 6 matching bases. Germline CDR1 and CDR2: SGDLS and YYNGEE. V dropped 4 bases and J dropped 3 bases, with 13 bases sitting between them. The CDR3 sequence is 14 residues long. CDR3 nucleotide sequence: TGTGCCAGCAGCCCCGCCCCAGGGGACTATGGCTACACCTTC. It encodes CASSPAPGDYGYTF.

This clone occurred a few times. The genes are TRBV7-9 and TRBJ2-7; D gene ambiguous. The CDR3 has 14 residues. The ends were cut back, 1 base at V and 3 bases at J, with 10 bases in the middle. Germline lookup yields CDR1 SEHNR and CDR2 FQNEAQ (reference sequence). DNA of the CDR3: TGTGCCAGCAGCTTAGTTGATGCCGGCTACGAGCAGTACTTC. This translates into CASSLVDAGYEQYF.

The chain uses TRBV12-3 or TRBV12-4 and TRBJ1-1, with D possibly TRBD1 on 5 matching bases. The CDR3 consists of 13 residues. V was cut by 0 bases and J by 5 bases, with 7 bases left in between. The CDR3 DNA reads TGTGCCAGCAGTTTAGCGCAGGGTACTGAAGCTTTCTTT. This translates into CASSLAQGTEAFF.

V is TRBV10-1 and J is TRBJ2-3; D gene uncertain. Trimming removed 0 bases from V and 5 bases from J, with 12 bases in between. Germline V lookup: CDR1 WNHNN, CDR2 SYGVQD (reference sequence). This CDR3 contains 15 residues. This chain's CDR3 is CASSESTRGEDTQYF. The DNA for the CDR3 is TGCGCCAGCAGTGAGTCGACTCGAGGTGAAGATACGCAGTATTTT.

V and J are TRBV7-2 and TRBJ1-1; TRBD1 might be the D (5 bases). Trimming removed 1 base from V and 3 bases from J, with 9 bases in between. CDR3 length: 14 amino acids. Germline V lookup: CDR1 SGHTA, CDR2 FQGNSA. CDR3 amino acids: CASSLVSGDTEAFF. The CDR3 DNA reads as TGTGCCAGCAGCTTAGTCTCGGGGGACACTGAAGCTTTCTTT.

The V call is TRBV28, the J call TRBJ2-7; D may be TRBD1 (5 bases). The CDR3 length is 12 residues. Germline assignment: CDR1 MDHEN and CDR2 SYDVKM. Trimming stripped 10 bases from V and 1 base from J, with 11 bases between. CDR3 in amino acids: CATTGPSYEQYF. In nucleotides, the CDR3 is TGTGCCACCACAGGCCCTTCCTACGAGCAGTACTTC.

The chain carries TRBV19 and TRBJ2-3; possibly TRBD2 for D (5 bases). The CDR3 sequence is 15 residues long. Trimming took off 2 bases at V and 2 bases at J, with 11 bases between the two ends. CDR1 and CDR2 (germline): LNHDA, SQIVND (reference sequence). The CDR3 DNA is TGTGCCAGTAGTATACTCACTAGTCTCACAGATACGCAGTATTTT. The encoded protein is CASSILTSLTDTQYF.